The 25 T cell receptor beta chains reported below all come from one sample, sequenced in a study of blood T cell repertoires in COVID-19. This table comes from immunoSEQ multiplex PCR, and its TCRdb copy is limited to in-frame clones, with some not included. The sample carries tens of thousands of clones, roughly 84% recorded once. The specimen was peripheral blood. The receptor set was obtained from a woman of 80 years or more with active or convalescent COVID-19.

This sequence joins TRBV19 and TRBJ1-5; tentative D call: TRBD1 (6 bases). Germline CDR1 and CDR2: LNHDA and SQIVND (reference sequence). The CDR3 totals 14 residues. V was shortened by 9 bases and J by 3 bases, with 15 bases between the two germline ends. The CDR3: CASSTGGPNQPQHF. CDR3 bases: TGTGCCAGCTCGACAGGAGGCCCCAATCAGCCCCAGCATTTT. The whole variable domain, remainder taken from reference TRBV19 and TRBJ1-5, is DGGITQSPKYLFRKEGQNVTLSCEQNLNHDAMYWYRQDPGQGLRLIYYSQIVNDFQKGDIAEGYSVSREKKESFPLTVTSAQKNPTAFYLCASSTGGPNQPQHFGDGTRLSIL.

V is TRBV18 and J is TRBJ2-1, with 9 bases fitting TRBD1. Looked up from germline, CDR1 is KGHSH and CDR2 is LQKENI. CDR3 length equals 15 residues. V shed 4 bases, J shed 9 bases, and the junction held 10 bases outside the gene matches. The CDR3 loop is CASSRGNRGLGEQFF. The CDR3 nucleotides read TGTGCCAGCTCACGGGGGAACAGGGGGCTTGGTGAGCAGTTCTTC.

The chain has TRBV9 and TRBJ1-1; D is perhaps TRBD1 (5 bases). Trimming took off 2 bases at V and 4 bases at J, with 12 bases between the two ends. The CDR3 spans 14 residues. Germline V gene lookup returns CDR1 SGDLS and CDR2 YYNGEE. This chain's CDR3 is CASSVGGYSTEAFF. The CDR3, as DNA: TGTGCCAGCAGCGTGGGGGGGTATAGCACTGAAGCTTTCTTT.

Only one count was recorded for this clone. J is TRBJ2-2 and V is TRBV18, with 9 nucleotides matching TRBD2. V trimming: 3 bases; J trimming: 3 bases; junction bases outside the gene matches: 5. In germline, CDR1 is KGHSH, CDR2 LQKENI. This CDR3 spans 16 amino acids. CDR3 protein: CASSPATSGYTGELFF. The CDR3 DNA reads TGTGCCAGCTCACCTGCGACTAGCGGATACACCGGGGAGCTGTTTTTT.

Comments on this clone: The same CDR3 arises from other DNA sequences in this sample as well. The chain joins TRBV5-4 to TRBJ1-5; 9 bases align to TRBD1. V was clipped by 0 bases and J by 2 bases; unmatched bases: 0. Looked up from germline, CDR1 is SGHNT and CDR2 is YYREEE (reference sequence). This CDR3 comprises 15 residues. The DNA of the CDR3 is TGTGCCAGCAGCTTGGGGACAGGGGGCAATCAGCCCCAGCATTTT. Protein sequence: CASSLGTGGNQPQHF.

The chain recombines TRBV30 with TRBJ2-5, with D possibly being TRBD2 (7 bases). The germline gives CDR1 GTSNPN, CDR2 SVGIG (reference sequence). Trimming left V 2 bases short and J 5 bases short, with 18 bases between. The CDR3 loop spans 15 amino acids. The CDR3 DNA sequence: TGTGCCTGGAGTAATGGGGGGGCCGTCTCTGAGACCCAGTACTTC. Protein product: CAWSNGGAVSETQYF.

The CDR3 spells CSVAGRTGGMTDTQYF. In DNA form, the CDR3 reads TGCAGCGTTGCCGGTCGGACAGGGGGCATGACAGATACGCAGTATTTT. The chain links TRBV29-1 to TRBJ2-3; 11 bases are a match to TRBD1. The CDR3 loop spans 16 amino acids. The V gene end was trimmed by 4 bases and the J gene end by 3 bases; junction bases not matched to a gene: 9. Germline-derived CDR1 and CDR2 are SQVTM and ANQGSEA.

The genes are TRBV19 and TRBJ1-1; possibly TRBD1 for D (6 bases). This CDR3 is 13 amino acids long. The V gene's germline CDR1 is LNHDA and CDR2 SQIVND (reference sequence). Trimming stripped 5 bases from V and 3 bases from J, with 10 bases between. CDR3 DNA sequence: TGTGCCAGTAGTTCCTACAGGGACACTGAAGCTTTCTTT. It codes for CASSSYRDTEAFF.

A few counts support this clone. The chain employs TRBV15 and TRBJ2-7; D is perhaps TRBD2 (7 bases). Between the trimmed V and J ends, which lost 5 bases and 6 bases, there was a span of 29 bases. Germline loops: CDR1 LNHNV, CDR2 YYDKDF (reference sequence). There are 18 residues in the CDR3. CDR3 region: CATSVGPHGRGGGFEQYF. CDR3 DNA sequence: TGTGCCACCAGCGTAGGACCCCATGGCCGGGGAGGGGGGTTCGAGCAGTACTTC.

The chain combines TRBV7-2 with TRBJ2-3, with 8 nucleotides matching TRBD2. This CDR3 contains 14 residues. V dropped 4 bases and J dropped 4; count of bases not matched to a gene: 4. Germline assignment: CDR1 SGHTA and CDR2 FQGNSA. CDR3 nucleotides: TGTGCCAGCAGCTCCGGGGGGGCTGCAGATACGCAGTATTTT. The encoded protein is CASSSGGAADTQYF.

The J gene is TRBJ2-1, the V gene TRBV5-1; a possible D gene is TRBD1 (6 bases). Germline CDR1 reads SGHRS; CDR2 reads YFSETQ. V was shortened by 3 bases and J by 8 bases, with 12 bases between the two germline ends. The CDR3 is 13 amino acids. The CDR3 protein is CASSYQGRDEQFF. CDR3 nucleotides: TGCGCCAGCAGCTACCAGGGGCGGGATGAGCAGTTCTTC.

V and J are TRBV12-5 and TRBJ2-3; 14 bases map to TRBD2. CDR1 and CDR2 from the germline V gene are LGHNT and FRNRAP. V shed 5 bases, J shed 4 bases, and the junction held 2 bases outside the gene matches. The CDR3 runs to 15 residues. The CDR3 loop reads CASGPGLAGADTQYF. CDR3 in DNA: TGTGCTAGTGGTCCGGGACTAGCGGGGGCAGATACGCAGTATTTT. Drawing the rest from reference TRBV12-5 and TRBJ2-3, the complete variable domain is DARVTQTPRHKVTEMGQEVTMRCQPILGHNTVFWYRQTMMQGLELLAYFRNRAPLDDSGMPKDRFSAEMPDATLATLKIQPSEPRDSAVYFCASGPGLAGADTQYFGPGTRLTVL.

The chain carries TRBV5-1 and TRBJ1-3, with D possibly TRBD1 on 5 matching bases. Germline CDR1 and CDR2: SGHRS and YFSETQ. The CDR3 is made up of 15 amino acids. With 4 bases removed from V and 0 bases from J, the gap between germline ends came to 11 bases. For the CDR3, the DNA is TGCGCCAGCAGCCGTGGGGGGATCTCTGGAAACACCATATATTTT. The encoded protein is CASSRGGISGNTIYF.

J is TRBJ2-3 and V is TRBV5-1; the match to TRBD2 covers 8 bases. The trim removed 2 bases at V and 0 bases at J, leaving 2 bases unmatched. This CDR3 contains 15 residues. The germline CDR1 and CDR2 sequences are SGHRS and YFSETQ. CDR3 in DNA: TGCGCCAGCAGCTTAGCGGGGGTAAGCACAGATACGCAGTATTTT. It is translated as CASSLAGVSTDTQYF.

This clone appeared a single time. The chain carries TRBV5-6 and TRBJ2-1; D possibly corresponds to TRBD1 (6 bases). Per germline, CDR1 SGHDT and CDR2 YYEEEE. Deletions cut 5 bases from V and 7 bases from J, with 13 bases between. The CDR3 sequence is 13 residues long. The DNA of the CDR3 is TGTGCCAGCAGGCCTACAGGGTGGAATGAGCAGTTCTTC. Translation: CASRPTGWNEQFF.

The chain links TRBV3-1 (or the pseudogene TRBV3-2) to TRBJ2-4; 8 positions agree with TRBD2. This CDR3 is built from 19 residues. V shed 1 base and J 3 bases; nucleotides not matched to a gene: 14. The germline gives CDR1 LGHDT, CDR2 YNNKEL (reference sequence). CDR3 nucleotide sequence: TGTGCCAGCAGCCAAGGTGGTTCGACGGTTCGGGGGGGCAAAAACATTCAGTACTTC. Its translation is CASSQGGSTVRGGKNIQYF.

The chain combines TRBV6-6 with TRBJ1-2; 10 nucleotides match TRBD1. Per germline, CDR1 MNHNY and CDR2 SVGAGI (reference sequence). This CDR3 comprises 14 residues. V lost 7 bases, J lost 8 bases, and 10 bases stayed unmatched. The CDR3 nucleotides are TGTGCCAGCAAGCCGGGGACAGGGGATGGGGGCTACACCTTC. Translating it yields CASKPGTGDGGYTF.

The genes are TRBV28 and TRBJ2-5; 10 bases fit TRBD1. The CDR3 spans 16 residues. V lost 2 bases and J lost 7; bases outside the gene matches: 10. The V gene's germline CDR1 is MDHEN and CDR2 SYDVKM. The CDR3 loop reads CASSLEWGQGSGTQYF. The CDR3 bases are TGTGCCAGCAGTTTAGAGTGGGGACAGGGGTCCGGGACCCAGTACTTC.

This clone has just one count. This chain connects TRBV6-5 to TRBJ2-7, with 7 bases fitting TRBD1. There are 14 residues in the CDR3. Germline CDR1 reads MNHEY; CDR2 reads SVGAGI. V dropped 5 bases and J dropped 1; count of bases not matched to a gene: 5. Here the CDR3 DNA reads TGTGCCAGCAGTCGACAGGGTCCGTCCTACGAGCAGTACTTC. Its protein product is CASSRQGPSYEQYF.

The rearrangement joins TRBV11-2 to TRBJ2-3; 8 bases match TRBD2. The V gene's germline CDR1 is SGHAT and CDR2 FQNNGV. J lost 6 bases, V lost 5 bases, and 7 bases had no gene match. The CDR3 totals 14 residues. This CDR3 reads CASSQRGWQDTQYF. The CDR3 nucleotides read TGTGCCAGCAGCCAGCGGGGGTGGCAGGATACGCAGTATTTT.

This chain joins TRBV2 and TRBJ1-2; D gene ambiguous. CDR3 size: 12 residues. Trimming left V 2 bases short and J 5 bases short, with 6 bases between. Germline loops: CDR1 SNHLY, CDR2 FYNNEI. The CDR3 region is CASSERQYGYTF. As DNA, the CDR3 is TGTGCCAGCAGTGAAAGACAATATGGCTACACCTTC.

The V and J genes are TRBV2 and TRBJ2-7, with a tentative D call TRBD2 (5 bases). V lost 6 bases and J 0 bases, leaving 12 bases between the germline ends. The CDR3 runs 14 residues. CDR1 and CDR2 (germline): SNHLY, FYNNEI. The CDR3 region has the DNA TGTGCCAGCAGAGAGAGGGAGAGCTCCTACGAGCAGTACTTC. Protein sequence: CASRERESSYEQYF.

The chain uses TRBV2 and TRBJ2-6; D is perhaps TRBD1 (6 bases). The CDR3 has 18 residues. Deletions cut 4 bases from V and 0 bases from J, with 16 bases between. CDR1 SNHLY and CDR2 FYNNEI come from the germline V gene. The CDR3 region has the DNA TGTGCCAGCAGTGCTTTCAGGGGCCCCGCCTCTGGGGCCAACGTCCTGACTTTC. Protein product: CASSAFRGPASGANVLTF.

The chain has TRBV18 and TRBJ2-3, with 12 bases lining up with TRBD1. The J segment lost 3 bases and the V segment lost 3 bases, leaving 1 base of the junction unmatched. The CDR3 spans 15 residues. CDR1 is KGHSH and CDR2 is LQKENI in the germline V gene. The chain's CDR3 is CASSPGQGATDTQYF. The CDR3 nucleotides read TGTGCCAGCTCACCGGGACAGGGGGCAACAGATACGCAGTATTTT.

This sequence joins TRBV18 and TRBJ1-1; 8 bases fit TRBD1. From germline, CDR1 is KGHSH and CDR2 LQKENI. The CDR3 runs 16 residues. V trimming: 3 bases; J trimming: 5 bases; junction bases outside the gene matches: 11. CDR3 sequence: CASSPDAGGLGTEAFF. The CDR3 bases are TGTGCCAGCTCACCGGACGCAGGGGGCCTAGGTACTGAAGCTTTCTTT.